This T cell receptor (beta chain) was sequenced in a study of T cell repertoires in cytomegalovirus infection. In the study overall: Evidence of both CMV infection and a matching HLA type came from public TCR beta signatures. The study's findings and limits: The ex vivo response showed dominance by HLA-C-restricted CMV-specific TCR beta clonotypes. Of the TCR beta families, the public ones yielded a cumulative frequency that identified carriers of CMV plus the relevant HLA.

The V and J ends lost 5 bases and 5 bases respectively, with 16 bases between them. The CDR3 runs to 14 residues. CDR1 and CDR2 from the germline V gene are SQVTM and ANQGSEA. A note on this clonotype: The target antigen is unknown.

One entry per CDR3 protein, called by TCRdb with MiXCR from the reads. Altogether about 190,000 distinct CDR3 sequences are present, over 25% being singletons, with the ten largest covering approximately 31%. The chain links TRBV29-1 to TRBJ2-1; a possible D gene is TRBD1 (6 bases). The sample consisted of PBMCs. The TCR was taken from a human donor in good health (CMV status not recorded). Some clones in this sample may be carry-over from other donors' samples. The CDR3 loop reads CSVLGRGQHNEQFF. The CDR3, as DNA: TGCAGCGTTCTAGGCAGGGGTCAGCACAATGAGCAGTTCTTC.